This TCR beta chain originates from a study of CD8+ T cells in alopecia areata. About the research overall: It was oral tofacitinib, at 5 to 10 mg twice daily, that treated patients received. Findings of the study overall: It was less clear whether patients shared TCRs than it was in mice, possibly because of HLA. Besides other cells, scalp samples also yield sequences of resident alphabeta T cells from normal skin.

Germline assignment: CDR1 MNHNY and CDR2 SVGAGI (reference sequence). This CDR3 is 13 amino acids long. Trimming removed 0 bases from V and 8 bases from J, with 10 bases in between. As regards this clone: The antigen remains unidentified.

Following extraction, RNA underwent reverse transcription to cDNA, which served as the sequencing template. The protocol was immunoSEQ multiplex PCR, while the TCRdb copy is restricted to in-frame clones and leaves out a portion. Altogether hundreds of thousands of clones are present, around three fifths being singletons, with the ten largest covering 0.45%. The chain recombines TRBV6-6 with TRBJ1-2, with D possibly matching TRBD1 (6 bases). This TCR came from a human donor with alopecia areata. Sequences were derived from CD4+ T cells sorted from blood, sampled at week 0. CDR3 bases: TGTGCCAGCAGTTACTCGGGGGCAGAAGGCTACACCTTC. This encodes CASSYSGAEGYTF.